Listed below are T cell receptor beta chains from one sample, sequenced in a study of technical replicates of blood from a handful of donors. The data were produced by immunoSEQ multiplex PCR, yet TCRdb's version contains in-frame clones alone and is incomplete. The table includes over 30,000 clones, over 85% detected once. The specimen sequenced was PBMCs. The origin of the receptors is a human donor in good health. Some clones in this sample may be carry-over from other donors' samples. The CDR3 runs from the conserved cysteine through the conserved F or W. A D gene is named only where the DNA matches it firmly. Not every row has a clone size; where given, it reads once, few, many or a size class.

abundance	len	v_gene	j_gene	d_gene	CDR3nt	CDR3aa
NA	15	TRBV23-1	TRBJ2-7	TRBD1	TGCGCCAGCAGTCATCACCGGGACAGGTCCTACGAGCAGTACTTC	CASSHHRDRSYEQYF
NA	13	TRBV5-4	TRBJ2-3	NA	TGTGCCAGCAGCCTGGACAGCGGAGATACGCAGTATTTT	CASSLDSGDTQYF
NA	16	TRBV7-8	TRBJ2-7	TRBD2	TGTGCCAGCAGCTTACCAATTAGCGGGGCTCCCGGCGAGCAGTACTTC	CASSLPISGAPGEQYF
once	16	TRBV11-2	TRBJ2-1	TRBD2	TGTGCCAGCAGCTCTGTAAGCGGGAGAAGGTACAATGAGCAGTTCTTC	CASSSVSGRRYNEQFF
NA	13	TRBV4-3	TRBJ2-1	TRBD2	TGCGCCAGCAGCCCGGGACTAGCGGGGGAGCAGTTCTTC	CASSPGLAGEQFF
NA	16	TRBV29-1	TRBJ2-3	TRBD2	TGCAGCGTAGAAAGACTAGCGGGAGGGCGATCAGATACGCAGTATTTT	CSVERLAGGRSDTQYF
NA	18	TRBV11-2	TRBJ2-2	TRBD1	TGTGCCAGCAGCTTAGATTTCCGACAGGGGGCTTATACCGGGGAGCTGTTTTTT	CASSLDFRQGAYTGELFF
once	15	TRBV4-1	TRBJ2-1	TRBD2	TGCGCCAGCAGCCAAGGGCCGGGGGGCTACAATGAGCAGTTCTTC	CASSQGPGGYNEQFF
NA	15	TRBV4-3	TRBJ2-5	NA	TGCGCCAGCAGCCAAGATAGGGCAGGGCAAGAGACCCAGTACTTC	CASSQDRAGQETQYF
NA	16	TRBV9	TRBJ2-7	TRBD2	TGTGCCAGCAGCGCCCTCCCCGGACTAGCGGGAGTGGTGCAGTACTTC	CASSALPGLAGVVQYF
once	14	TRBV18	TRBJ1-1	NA	TGTGCCAGCTCACCCGGACAGCTGAACACTGAAGCTTTCTTT	CASSPGQLNTEAFF
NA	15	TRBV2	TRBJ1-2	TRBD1	TGTGCCAGCAGTGAACCGCCCGGACAGGGTCGGGGCTACACCTTC	CASSEPPGQGRGYTF
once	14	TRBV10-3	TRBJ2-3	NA	TGTGCCATCAGGACGACACTTAGCACAGATACGCAGTATTTT	CAIRTTLSTDTQYF
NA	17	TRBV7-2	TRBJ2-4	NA	TGTGCCAGCAGCTTAGATCACAGAAGGGGCCGCGGTGACATTCAGTACTTC	CASSLDHRRGRGDIQYF
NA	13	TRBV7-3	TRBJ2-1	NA	TGTGCCAGCAGCTTAGGCAGGGATAATGAGCAGTTCTTC	CASSLGRDNEQFF
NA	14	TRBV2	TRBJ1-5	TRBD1	TGTGCCAGCAGGGACAGGGTGAACAATCAGCCCCAGCATTTT	CASRDRVNNQPQHF
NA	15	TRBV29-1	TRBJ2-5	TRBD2	TGCAGCGTTGAACCCTCGGGGGGGGCTGTAGAGACCCAGTACTTC	CSVEPSGGAVETQYF
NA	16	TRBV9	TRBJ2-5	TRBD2	TGTGCCAGCAGCAGAGGGGGACTAGCGGGGGGAGAGACCCAGTACTTC	CASSRGGLAGGETQYF
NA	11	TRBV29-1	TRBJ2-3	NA	TGCAGCGTGGGGGGAGAAGGTACGCAGTATTTT	CSVGGEGTQYF
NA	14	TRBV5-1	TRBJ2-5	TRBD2	TGCGCCAGCCACGAGCCGATGGGAGGGGAGACCCAGTACTTC	CASHEPMGGETQYF
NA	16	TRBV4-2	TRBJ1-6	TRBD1	TGTGCCAGCAGCCAATTGGAGGGACAGGGCGATTCACCCCTCCACTTT	CASSQLEGQGDSPLHF
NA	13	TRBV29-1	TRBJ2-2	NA	TGCAGCGTTGAAGGGCCGGGGGCCGGGGAGCTGTTTTTT	CSVEGPGAGELFF
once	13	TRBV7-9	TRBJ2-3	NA	TGTGCCAGCAGGAGGGAGAGAGCAGATACGCAGTATTTT	CASRRERADTQYF
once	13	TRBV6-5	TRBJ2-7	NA	TGTGCCAGCACTCCGGGACATGGCTACGAGCAGTACTTC	CASTPGHGYEQYF
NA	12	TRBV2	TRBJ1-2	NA	TGTGCCAGCAGTAACGAGGGTGATGGCTACACCTTC	CASSNEGDGYTF
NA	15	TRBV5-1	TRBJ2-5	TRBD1	TGCGCCAGCAGACAGGTCCGGGACAGGGGACAGACCCAGTACTTC	CASRQVRDRGQTQYF
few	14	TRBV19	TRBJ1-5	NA	TGTGCCAGTAGTATTGCAACAGGGACCAGATCCCAGCATTTT	CASSIATGTRSQHF
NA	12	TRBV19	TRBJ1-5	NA	TGTGCCAGTAGTAACGGGTGGCAGCCCCAGCATTTT	CASSNGWQPQHF
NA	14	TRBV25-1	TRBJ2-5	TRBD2	TGTGCCAGCAGTGTTAGCGGGAGTCCCGAGACCCAGTACTTC	CASSVSGSPETQYF
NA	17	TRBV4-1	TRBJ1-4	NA	TGCGCCAGCAGCCTCAGGCGTCAGGGAAAGGGTGGCGAAAAACTGTTTTTT	CASSLRRQGKGGEKLFF
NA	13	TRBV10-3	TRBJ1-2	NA	TGTGCCATCCTTGGGACTGGGGCAGGGGGCTACACCTTC	CAILGTGAGGYTF
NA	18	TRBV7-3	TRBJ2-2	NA	TGTGCCAGCAGCCCCGGCCCCCGGGCAGGGTGGGGCACCGGGGAGCTGTTTTTT	CASSPGPRAGWGTGELFF
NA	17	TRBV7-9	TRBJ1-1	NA	TGTGCCAGCAGCTCTCCACGCAGGGGAATAGTGAACACTGAAGCTTTCTTT	CASSSPRRGIVNTEAFF
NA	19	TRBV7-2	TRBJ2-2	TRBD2	TGTGCCAGCAGCTTAGATGCGACTAGCGTGAACTTGAACACCGGGGAGCTGTTTTTT	CASSLDATSVNLNTGELFF
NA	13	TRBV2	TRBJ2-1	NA	TGTGCCAGCAGTAGCCAGGGCTACAATGAGCAGTTCTTC	CASSSQGYNEQFF
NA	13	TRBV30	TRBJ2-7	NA	TGTGCCTGGACCATCTCCGGAGGGAGCGAGCAGTACTTC	CAWTISGGSEQYF
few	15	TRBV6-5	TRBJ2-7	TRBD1	TGTGCCAGCAGTCCCGGGACAGGGGGGACCTACGAGCAGTACTTC	CASSPGTGGTYEQYF
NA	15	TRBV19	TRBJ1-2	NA	TGTGCCAGTAGTTCCCCTCGGACAGATAACTATGGCTACACCTTC	CASSSPRTDNYGYTF
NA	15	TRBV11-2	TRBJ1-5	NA	TGTGCCAGCAGCTTAGACGTACAGGGCAATCAGCCCCAGCATTTT	CASSLDVQGNQPQHF
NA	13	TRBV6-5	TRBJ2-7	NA	TGTGCCAGCAGTTACTCCTGGCGGTTCGAGCAGTACTTC	CASSYSWRFEQYF
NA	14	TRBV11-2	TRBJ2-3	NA	TGTGCCAGCAGCCAAGGACTGAGCACAGATACGCAGTATTTT	CASSQGLSTDTQYF
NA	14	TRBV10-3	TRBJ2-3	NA	TGTGCCATCAGTGAAAGGGGGACCACAGATACGCAGTATTTT	CAISERGTTDTQYF
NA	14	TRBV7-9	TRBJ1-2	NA	TGTGCCAGCAGCTTTGGGAGCGAAAACTATGGCTACACCTTC	CASSFGSENYGYTF
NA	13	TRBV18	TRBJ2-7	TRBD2	TGTGCCAGCTCACCTACCGGGACTAGCGAGCAGTACTTC	CASSPTGTSEQYF
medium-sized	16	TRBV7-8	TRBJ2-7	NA	TGTGCCAGCAGCTTATCCCCCCGCTACCGAACCAACGAGCAGTACTTC	CASSLSPRYRTNEQYF
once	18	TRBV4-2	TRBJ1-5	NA	TGTGCCAGCAGCCCACCCCTCCGGACACGGAGCAACAATCAGCCCCAGCATTTT	CASSPPLRTRSNNQPQHF
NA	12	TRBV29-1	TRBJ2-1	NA	TGCAGCGTCGTCGGGAGTAGTATTGAGCAGTTCTTC	CSVVGSSIEQFF
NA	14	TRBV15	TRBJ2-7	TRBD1	TGTGCCACCAGCAGAGTCGACAGGGTTTACGAGCAGTACTTC	CATSRVDRVYEQYF